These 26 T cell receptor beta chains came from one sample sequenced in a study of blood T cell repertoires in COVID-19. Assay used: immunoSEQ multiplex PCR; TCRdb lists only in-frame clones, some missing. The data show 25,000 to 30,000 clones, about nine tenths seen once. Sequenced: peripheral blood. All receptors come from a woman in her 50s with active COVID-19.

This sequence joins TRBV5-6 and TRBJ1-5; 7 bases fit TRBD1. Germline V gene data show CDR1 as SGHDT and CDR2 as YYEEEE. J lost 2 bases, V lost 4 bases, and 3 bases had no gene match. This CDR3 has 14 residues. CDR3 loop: CASSQGTGNQPQHF. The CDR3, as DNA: TGTGCCAGCAGCCAAGGGACAGGCAATCAGCCCCAGCATTTT.

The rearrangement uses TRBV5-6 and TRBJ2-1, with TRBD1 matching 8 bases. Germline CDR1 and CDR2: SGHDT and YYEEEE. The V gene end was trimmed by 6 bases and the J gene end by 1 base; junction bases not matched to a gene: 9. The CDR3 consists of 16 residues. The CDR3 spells CASTLTWTGSYNEQFF. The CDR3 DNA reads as TGTGCCAGCACCCTCACCTGGACAGGGTCCTACAATGAGCAGTTCTTC.

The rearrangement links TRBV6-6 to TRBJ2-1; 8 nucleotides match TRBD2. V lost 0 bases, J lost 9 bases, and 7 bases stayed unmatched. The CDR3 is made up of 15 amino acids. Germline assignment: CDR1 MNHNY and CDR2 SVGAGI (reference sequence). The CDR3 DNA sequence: TGTGCCAGCAGTTACTCCGGGACTAGAGGCGTTGAGCAGTTCTTC. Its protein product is CASSYSGTRGVEQFF.

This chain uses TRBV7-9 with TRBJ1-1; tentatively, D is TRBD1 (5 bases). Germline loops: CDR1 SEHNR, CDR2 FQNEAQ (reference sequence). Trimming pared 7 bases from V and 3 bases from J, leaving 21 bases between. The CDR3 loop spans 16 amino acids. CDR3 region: CASTLSGGTPHTEAFF. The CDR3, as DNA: TGTGCCAGCACCCTGAGTGGAGGGACTCCCCACACTGAAGCTTTCTTT.

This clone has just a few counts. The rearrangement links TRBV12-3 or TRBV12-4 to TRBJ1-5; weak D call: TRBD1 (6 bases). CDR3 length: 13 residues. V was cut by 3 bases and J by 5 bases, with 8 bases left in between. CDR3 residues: CASSLAGDQPQHF. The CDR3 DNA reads TGTGCCAGCAGTTTGGCAGGGGATCAGCCCCAGCATTTT.

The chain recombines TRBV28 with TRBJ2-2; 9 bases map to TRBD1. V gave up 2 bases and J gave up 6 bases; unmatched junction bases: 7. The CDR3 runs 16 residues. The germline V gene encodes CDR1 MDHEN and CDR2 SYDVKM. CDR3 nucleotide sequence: TGTGCCAGCAGTTTACAGGACAGGGGAAGGGCCGGGGAGCTGTTTTTT. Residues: CASSLQDRGRAGELFF.

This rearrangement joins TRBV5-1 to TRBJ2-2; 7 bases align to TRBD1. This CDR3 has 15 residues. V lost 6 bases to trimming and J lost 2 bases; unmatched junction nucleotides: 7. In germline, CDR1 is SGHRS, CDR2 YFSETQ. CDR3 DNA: TGCGCCAGCACCTCCGGGACAGCAAACACCGGGGAGCTGTTTTTT. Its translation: CASTSGTANTGELFF. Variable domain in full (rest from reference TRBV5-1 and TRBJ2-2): KAGVTQTPRYLIKTRGQQVTLSCSPISGHRSVSWYQQTPGQGLQFLFEYFSETQRNKGNFPGRFSGRQFSNSRSEMNVSTLELGDSALYLCASTSGTANTGELFFGEGSRLTVL.

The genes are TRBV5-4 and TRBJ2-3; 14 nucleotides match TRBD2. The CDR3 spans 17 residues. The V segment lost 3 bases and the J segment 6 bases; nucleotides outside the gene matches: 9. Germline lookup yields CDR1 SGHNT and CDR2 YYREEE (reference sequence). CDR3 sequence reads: CASSSDPGLAGADTQYF. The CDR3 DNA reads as TGTGCCAGCAGCTCCGACCCGGGACTAGCGGGAGCCGATACGCAGTATTTT.

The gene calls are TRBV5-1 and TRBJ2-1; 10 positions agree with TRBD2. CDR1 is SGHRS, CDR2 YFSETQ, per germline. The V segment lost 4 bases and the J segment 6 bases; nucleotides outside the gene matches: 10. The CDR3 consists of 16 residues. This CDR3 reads CASSLLGLATSNEQFF. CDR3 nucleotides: TGCGCCAGCAGCCTGCTGGGACTAGCGACAAGCAATGAGCAGTTCTTC.

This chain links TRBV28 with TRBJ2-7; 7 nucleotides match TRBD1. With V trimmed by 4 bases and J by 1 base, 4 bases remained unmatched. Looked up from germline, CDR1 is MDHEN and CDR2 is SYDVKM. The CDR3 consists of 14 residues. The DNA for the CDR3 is TGTGCCAGCAGTTGGACAGGACTTTCCTACGAGCAGTACTTC. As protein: CASSWTGLSYEQYF.

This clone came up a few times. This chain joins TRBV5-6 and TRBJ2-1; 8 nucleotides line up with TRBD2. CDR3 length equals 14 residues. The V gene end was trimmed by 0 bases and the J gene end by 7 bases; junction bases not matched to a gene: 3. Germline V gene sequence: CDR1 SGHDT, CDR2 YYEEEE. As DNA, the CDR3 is TGTGCCAGCAGCTTGGGACTAGCGCAGAATGAGCAGTTCTTC. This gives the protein CASSLGLAQNEQFF.

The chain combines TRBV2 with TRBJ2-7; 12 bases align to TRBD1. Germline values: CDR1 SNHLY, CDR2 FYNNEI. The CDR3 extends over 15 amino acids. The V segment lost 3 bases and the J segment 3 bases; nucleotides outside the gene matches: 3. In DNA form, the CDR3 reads TGTGCCAGCAGTGAGGGACAGGGGGCGAGCTACGAGCAGTACTTC. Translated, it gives CASSEGQGASYEQYF.

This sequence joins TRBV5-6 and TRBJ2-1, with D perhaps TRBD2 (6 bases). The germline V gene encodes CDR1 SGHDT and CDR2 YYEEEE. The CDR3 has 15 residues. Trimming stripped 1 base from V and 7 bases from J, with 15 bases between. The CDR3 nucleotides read TGTGCCAGCAGCTTGCGAACGGGAGTACGGAATGAGCAGTTCTTC. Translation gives CASSLRTGVRNEQFF.

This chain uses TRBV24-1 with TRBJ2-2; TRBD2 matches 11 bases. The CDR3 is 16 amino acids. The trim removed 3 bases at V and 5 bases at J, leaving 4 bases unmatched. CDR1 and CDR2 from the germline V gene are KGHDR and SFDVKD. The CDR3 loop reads CATSDERTSGTGELFF. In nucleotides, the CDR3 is TGTGCCACCAGTGATGAAAGGACTAGCGGGACCGGGGAGCTGTTTTTT.

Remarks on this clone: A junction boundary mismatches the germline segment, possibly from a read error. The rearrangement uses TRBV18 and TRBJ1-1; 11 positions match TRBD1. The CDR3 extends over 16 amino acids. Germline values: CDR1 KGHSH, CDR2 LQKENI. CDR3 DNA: TGTGCCAGCTCACCTCGGACAGGGGGCGTGAATACTGAAGCTTTCTTT. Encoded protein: CASSPRTGGVNTEAFF.

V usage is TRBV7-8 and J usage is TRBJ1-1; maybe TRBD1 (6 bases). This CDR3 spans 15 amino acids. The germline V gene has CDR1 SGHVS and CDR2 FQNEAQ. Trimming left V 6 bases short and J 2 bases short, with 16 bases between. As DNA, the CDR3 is TGTGCCAGCAGTTACACCCACAGGGAAAACACTGAAGCTTTCTTT. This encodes CASSYTHRENTEAFF.

CDR3 DNA sequence: TGTGCCAGCAGCCAAGCTAGTAATTTTGGCACCGGGGAGCTGTTTTTT. Encoded protein: CASSQASNFGTGELFF. The chain carries TRBV9 and TRBJ2-2; D is ambiguous. V was clipped by 4 bases and J by 4 bases, with 17 bases between them. Germline V gives CDR1 SGDLS, CDR2 YYNGEE. The CDR3 consists of 16 residues.

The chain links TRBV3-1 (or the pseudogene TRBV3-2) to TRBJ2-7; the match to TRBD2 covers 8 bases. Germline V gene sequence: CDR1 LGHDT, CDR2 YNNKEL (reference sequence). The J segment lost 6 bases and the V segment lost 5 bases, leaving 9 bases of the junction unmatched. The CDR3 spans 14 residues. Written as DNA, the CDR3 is TGTGCCAGCAGCAAAACAAGCGGGAGTGGCGAGCAGTACTTC. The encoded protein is CASSKTSGSGEQYF.

The CDR3: CASSLGAYFEQYF. CDR3 nucleotides: TGTGCCAGCAGCTTAGGCGCCTACTTCGAGCAGTACTTC. The V gene is TRBV7-9, the J gene TRBJ2-7; unclear D gene. The CDR3 is made up of 13 amino acids. The germline gives CDR1 SEHNR, CDR2 FQNEAQ (reference sequence). V was pared by 1 base and J by 6 bases, with 10 bases between.

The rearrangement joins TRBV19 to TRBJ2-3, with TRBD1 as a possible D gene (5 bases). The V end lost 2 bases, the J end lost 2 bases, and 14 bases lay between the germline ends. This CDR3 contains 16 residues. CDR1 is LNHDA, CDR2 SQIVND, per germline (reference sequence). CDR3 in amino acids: CASSIIPGRVTDTQYF. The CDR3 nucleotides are TGTGCCAGTAGTATAATTCCAGGGCGAGTCACAGATACGCAGTATTTT.

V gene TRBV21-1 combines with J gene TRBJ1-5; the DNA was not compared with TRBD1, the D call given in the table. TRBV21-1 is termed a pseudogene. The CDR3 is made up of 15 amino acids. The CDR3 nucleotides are TGTGCCAGCAGCAAAGATGGGGGACAGTCGAAGCCCCAGCATTTT. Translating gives CASSKDGGQSKPQHF.

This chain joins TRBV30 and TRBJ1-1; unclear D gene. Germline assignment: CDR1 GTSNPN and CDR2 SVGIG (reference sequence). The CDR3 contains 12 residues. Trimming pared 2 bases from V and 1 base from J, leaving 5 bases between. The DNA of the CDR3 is TGTGCCTGGAGTTTATCGAACACTGAAGCTTTCTTT. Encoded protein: CAWSLSNTEAFF.

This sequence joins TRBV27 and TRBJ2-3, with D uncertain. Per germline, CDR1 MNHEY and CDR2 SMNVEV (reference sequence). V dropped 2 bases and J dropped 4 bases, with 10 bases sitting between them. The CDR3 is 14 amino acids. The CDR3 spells CASSLHDKADTQYF. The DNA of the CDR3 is TGTGCCAGCAGTTTACATGACAAAGCAGATACGCAGTATTTT.

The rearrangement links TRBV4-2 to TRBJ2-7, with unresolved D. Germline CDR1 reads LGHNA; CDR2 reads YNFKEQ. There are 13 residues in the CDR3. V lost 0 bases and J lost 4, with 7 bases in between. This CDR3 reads CASSQDDQYEQYF. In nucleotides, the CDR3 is TGTGCCAGCAGCCAAGACGATCAGTACGAGCAGTACTTC.

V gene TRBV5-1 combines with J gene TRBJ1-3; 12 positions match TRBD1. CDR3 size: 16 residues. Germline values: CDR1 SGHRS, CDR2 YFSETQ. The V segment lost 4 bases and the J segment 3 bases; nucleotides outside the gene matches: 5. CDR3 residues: CASSPGQGAGGNTIYF. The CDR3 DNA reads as TGCGCCAGCAGCCCGGGACAGGGGGCAGGTGGAAACACCATATATTTT.

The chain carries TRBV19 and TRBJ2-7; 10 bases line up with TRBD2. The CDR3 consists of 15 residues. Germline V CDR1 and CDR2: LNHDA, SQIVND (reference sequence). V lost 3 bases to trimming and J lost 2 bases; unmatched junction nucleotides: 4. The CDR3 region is CASSMGLAPTYEQYF. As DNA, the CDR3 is TGTGCCAGTAGTATGGGACTAGCGCCAACCTACGAGCAGTACTTC.